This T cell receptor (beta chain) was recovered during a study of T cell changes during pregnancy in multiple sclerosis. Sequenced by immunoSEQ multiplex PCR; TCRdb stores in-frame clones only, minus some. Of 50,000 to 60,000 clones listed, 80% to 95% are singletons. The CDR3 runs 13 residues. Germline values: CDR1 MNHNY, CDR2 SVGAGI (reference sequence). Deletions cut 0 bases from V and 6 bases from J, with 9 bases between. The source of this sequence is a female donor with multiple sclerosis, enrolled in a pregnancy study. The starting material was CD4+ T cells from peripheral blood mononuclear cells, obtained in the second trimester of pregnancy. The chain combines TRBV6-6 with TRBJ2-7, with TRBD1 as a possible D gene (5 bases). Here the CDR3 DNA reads TGTGCCAGCAGTTACTCCCGCAGGGCCGAGCAGTACTTC. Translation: CASSYSRRAEQYF.